The entry below describes one T cell receptor beta chain. Its antigen has not been determined. Base-call qualities are not available, and no considerably larger clone is one nucleotide away. The CDR3 runs 15 residues from the cysteine to the phenylalanine. The sequence is cut down to CDR3 DNA, 45 bases in frame from base 1. Relative to germline, V is 2 bases shorter and J is 6 bases shorter, with 16 bases between their ends. As encoded in the germline V gene, CDR1 is SGHNT while CDR2 is YENEEA. The receptor library was made with the immunoSEQ multiplex PCR assay. TCRdb carries this immuneACCESS record with in-frame sequences only. Its versions omit some clonotypes, under half of them owing to an unresolved V gene in the studies checked, with the rest unexplained. For this sample the table gives around 62,000 clones, of which nearly 98% were detected only once. Clones ranked in the top ten supply under 0.3% of the sample.

This sample stems from a study of technical replicates of blood from a handful of donors (dated by TCRdb to about 2017). Here the chain combines TRBV11-3 and TRBJ1-1; possibly the D gene is TRBD1, per 5 matching bases. Material for sequencing was T cells isolated from PBMCs. This receptor was obtained from a human donor in good health. The sequenced DNA is TGTGCCAGCAGCTTATTTCAGGGCGTTTCTGCTGAAGCTTTCTTT. Translated, it reads CASSLFQGVSAEAFF.